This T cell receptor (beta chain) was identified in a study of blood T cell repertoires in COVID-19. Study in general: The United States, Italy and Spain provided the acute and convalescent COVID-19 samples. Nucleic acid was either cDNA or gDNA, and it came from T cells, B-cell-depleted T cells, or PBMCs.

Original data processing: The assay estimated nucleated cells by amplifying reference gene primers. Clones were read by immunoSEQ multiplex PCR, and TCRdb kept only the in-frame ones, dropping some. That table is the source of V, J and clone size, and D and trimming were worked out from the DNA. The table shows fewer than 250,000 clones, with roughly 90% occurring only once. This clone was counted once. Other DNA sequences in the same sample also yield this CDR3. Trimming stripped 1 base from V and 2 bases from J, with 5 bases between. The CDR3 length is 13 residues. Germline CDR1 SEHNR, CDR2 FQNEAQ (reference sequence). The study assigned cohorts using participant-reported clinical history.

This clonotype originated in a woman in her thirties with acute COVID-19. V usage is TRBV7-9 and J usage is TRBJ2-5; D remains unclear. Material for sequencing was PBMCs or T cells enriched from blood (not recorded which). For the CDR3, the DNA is TGTGCCAGCAGCTTAGACAGTCAAGAGACCCAGTACTTC. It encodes CASSLDSQETQYF.